Listed below are T cell receptor beta chains from one sample, sequenced in a study of blood T cells in healthy people across ages. TCRdb reprocessed the 5' RACE reads with MiXCR, giving one entry per CDR3 protein. The table includes around 690,000 distinct CDR3 sequences, 58% detected once. Sequenced: blood. The receptor set was obtained from a man in his 60s in good health. Each CDR3 is given with its conserved first and last residue. Each record gives: J gene, V gene, clone size, D gene, CDR3 DNA, CDR3 protein. D genes are given only for firm matches. The size field is filled for only some rows; it gives once, few, many or a size class.

>TRBJ1-2|TRBV20-1|once|NA
TGCAGTGCTAGAGGGAGGTGGGGAGGCTACACCTTC
CSARGRWGGYTF
>TRBJ2-4|TRBV24-1|NA|NA
TGTGCCACCAGTTACTCGGGTAACATTCAGTACTTC
CATSYSGNIQYF
>TRBJ2-3|TRBV3-1|NA|TRBD1
TGTGCCAGCGGACAGGGGGCGGGCACAGATACGCAGTATTTT
CASGQGAGTDTQYF
>TRBJ2-7|TRBV25-1|NA|NA
TGTGCCAGCAGTGCCGACATCTTTCCCTACGAGCAGTACTTC
CASSADIFPYEQYF
>TRBJ1-1|TRBV20-1|NA|TRBD1
TGCAGTGCTAGGACCGGGCAGGGGGTCTCTGAAGCTTTCTTT
CSARTGQGVSEAFF
>TRBJ2-1|TRBV7-2|few|TRBD2
TGTGCCAGCAGCTTGCTCGGACTAGAAACCGATGAGCAGTTCTTC
CASSLLGLETDEQFF
>TRBJ1-6|TRBV6-6|once|NA
TGTGCCAGCAGGTCACAGAGCTCCTATAATTCACCCCTCCACTTT
CASRSQSSYNSPLHF
>TRBJ2-5|TRBV7-9|many|NA
TGTGCCAGCAGCTTACGTGTAAAAGAGACCCAGTACTTC
CASSLRVKETQYF
>TRBJ2-7|TRBV5-1|few|NA
TGCGCCAGCAGCTTGGATAGGGCGGAATACGAGCAGTACTTC
CASSLDRAEYEQYF
>TRBJ2-7|TRBV2|NA|NA
TGTGCCGGCAGTGAAGGCGCCTACGAGCAGTACTTC
CAGSEGAYEQYF
>TRBJ1-1|TRBV12-3/TRBV12-4|NA|TRBD1
TGTGCCAGCAGTGAGGACAGGGGGCTTTGGACTGAAGCTTTCTTT
CASSEDRGLWTEAFF
>TRBJ2-5|TRBV4-1|NA|NA
TGCGCCAGCAGCCCGCGGGCGTACCAAGAGACCCAGTACTTT
CASSPRAYQETQYF
>TRBJ2-6|TRBV10-1|few|TRBD1
TGCGCCAGCAGCCCTAGTACAGGGGTTGGGGCCAACGTCCTGACTTTC
CASSPSTGVGANVLTF
>TRBJ2-7|TRBV6-6|few|TRBD1
TGTGCCAGCAGTTACGCCACGGGACAGGGTTACGAGCAGTACTTC
CASSYATGQGYEQYF
>TRBJ2-7|TRBV7-9|NA|NA
TGTGCCAGCAGCTTTTGGACAGACTACGAGCAGTACTTC
CASSFWTDYEQYF
>TRBJ2-3|TRBV5-1|NA|TRBD1
TGCGCCAGCAGCTTGGATACTTCAGGGGGTGTTACGCAGTATTTT
CASSLDTSGGVTQYF
>TRBJ2-5|TRBV24-1|NA|NA
TGTGCCACCAGTGATTTTGGAGCGACCCAGTACTTC
CATSDFGATQYF
>TRBJ2-6|TRBV4-1|NA|NA
TGCGCCAGCAGCCGAGTACAGATCTCTGGGGCCAACGTCCTGACTTTC
CASSRVQISGANVLTF
>TRBJ1-2|TRBV4-1|NA|NA
TGCGCCAGCAGCCAAGATCCGGGCTGGGGCTACACCTTC
CASSQDPGWGYTF
>TRBJ1-5|TRBV2|NA|NA
TGTGCCAGCGATAGATATAGCAATCAGCCCCAGCATTTT
CASDRYSNQPQHF
>TRBJ1-2|TRBV29-1|once|TRBD1
TGCAGCGTCGGACAGGGTACCTTCTATGGCTACACCTTC
CSVGQGTFYGYTF
>TRBJ2-3|TRBV7-2|NA|TRBD2
TGTGTCAGCAGCAAGGCCCTAGCGGCCAGCACAGATACGCAGTATTTT
CVSSKALAASTDTQYF
>TRBJ1-5|TRBV3-1|NA|NA
TGTGCCAGCAGCCAAGCCTCAACAACTATCAATCAGCCCCAGCATTTT
CASSQASTTINQPQHF
>TRBJ2-3|TRBV7-2|NA|NA
TGTGCCAGCAGCTTCCCCGCTACAGATACGCAGTATTTT
CASSFPATDTQYF
>TRBJ2-1|TRBV6-5|NA|NA
TGTGCCGTCCGGCGCTCCTACAATGAGCAGTTCTTC
CAVRRSYNEQFF
>TRBJ2-7|TRBV10-3|NA|TRBD2
TGTGCCATCAGGGGACTAGCGGGGGACGAGCAGTACTTC
CAIRGLAGDEQYF
>TRBJ2-7|TRBV7-9|many|NA
TGCGCCAGCAGCTTGGAGTCCTACGAGCAGTACTTC
CASSLESYEQYF
>TRBJ2-3|TRBV20-1|NA|TRBD1
TGCAGTGCTAGGGACTTCCGGGACAGACCACGAGATACGCAGTATTTT
CSARDFRDRPRDTQYF
>TRBJ2-2|TRBV6-6|few|NA
TGTGCCAGCAGTAACGGGGTTCTAACCGGGGAGCTGTTTTTT
CASSNGVLTGELFF
>TRBJ1-2|TRBV28|NA|TRBD1
TGTGCCAGCAGTTCCACCGGGACAGGGTACTATGGCTACACCTTC
CASSSTGTGYYGYTF
>TRBJ1-3|TRBV20-1|NA|NA
TGCAGTGCTAGAACCCCGGGCTCTGGAAACACCATATATTTT
CSARTPGSGNTIYF
>TRBJ1-2|TRBV7-9|few|NA
TGTGCCAGCAGCTTAGCCCTAACAGGGAACTATGGCTACACCTTC
CASSLALTGNYGYTF
>TRBJ2-5|TRBV5-1|many|NA
TGTGCCAGCAGCTTAGGTTCCGGACAAGAGACCCAGTACTTC
CASSLGSGQETQYF
>TRBJ2-7|TRBV6-2/TRBV6-3|NA|NA
TGTGCCAGCAGTGACTCGGACTCCTACGAGCAGTACTTC
CASSDSDSYEQYF
>TRBJ2-5|TRBV10-2|NA|TRBD2
TGCGCCAGCAAGCCGAGCGGGGGCCAAGAGACCCAGTACTTC
CASKPSGGQETQYF
>TRBJ2-1|TRBV5-6|NA|NA
TGTGCCAGCAGCTTAGTAACGGGTATAACATACAATGAGCAGTTCTTC
CASSLVTGITYNEQFF
>TRBJ1-1|TRBV4-1|NA|NA
TGCGCCAGCAGCCGTGGTCCGGGGCAGAACACTGAAGCTTTCTTT
CASSRGPGQNTEAFF
>TRBJ1-2|TRBV10-3|few|NA
TGTGCCATCAGTGACCTCAACCGGCGAATTGGCTACACCTTC
CAISDLNRRIGYTF
>TRBJ1-5|TRBV3-1|NA|NA
TGTGCCAGCAGCCGTACCGCCGATCAGCCCCAGCATTTT
CASSRTADQPQHF
>TRBJ2-2|TRBV27|NA|NA
TGTGCCAGCACCAGAACCTTGGGGGGGAACACCGGGGAGCTGTTTTTT
CASTRTLGGNTGELFF
>TRBJ1-2|TRBV10-3|few|TRBD1
TGTGCCATCAGTGAGTGGGGACAGGGGGCGAACTATGGCTACACCTTC
CAISEWGQGANYGYTF
>TRBJ2-6|TRBV7-2|few|NA
TGTGCCAGCAGCCACCCATCGGCAAGAACGGACTCTGGGGCCAACGTCCTGACTTTC
CASSHPSARTDSGANVLTF
>TRBJ1-5|TRBV6-5|NA|NA
TGTGCCAGCAGTTACCACAGGGCGGATCAGCCCCAGCATTTT
CASSYHRADQPQHF
>TRBJ2-4|TRBV3-1|few|TRBD2
TGTGCCAGCAGCCAAGATCTTGGACTAGCGGGGGCCAAAAACATTCAGTACTTC
CASSQDLGLAGAKNIQYF
>TRBJ2-1|TRBV7-9|few|NA
TGTGCCAGCAACCTCCCCGGGGAGCAGTTCTTC
CASNLPGEQFF
>TRBJ2-2|TRBV20-1|NA|NA
TGCAGTGCCAGACAGCCTATGGGGACCGGGGAGCTGTTTTTT
CSARQPMGTGELFF
>TRBJ2-1|TRBV10-3|few|NA
TGTGCCATCAGTGTGGAACTAGTCAATGAGCAGTTCTTC
CAISVELVNEQFF
>TRBJ1-5|TRBV20-1|NA|NA
TGCAGTGCCCGAGGGGGGGACGGAAGCAATCAGCCCCAGCATTTT
CSARGGDGSNQPQHF
>TRBJ1-6|TRBV2|few|NA
TGTGCCAGCAGTGAAGCACGTACGAGCTCCTATAATTCACCCCTCCACTTT
CASSEARTSSYNSPLHF
>TRBJ2-1|TRBV20-1|NA|TRBD1
TGCAGTGTTGGGACAGGGGCCCCCTACAATGAGCAGTTCTTC
CSVGTGAPYNEQFF
>TRBJ2-3|TRBV20-1|NA|TRBD1
TGCAGTGCTAGAGCGGGACAGGGGGGGGGCACAGATACGCAGTATTTT
CSARAGQGGGTDTQYF
>TRBJ2-5|TRBV24-1|NA|NA
TGTGCCACCAGTGATTCCCTCCGGGAGACCCAGTACTTC
CATSDSLRETQYF
>TRBJ2-5|TRBV3-1|few|NA
TGTGCCAGCAGCCAGCGACTATCCACAAAAGAGACCCAGTACTTC
CASSQRLSTKETQYF
>TRBJ2-3|TRBV3-1|NA|NA
TGTGCCAGCAGCCAAGATATGTGGGTGGATACGCAGTATTTT
CASSQDMWVDTQYF
>TRBJ2-3|TRBV5-1|many|NA
TGCGCCAGCAGCTTGTTGGGGCAGGAGACAGATACGCAGTATTTT
CASSLLGQETDTQYF
>TRBJ2-1|TRBV12-3/TRBV12-4|many|NA
TGTGCCAGCAGTCTCGGGGGGCTCTACAATGAGCAGTTCTTC
CASSLGGLYNEQFF
>TRBJ2-1|TRBV20-1|NA|NA
TGCAGTGCTAGCTCTGGTTATGAGCAGTTCTTC
CSASSGYEQFF